This TCR beta chain emerged from a study of blood T cell repertoires in COVID-19. V lost 2 bases and J 4 bases, leaving 8 bases between the germline ends. The length of the CDR3 is 13 residues. Germline V CDR1 and CDR2: SNHLY, FYNNEI. Sequenced by immunoSEQ multiplex PCR; TCRdb stores in-frame clones only, minus some. The table lists 250,000 to 300,000 clones, roughly 90% of them singletons. Cohorts were based on clinical histories the participants reported. The chain recombines TRBV2 with TRBJ1-2; D remains unclear. The sample consisted of PBMCs or T cells enriched from blood (not recorded which). The sequence was collected from a woman aged 30 to 39 who had recovered from COVID-19. CDR3 coding DNA: TGTGCCAGCAGTGAATCAAGGAGCTATGGCTACACCTTC. Encoded protein: CASSESRSYGYTF. Using reference TRBV2 and TRBJ1-2 for the parts outside the CDR3, the full variable domain is EPEVTQTPSHQVTQMGQEVILRCVPISNHLYFYWYRQILGQKVEFLVSFYNNEISEKSEIFDDQFSVERPDGSNFTLKIRSTKLEDSAMYFCASSESRSYGYTFGSGTRLTVV.